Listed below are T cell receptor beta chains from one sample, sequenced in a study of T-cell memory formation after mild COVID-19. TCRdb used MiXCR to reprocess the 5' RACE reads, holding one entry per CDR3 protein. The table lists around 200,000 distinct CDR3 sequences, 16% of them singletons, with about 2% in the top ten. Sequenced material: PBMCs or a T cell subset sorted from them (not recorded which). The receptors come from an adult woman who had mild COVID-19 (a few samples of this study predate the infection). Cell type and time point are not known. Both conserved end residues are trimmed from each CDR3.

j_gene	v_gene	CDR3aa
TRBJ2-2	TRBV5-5	ASSWNVGELF
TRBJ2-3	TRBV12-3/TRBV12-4	ASRPDYQYTQY
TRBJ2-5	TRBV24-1	ATSGPGQRETQY
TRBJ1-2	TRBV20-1	SARDEWTGQGFGYT
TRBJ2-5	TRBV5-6	ASSLGPLETQY
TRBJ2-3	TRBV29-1	SVGLPDTQY
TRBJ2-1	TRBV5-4	ASSPRDTSLEQF
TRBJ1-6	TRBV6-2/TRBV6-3	ASSYSKSSPLH
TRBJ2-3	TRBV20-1	SAKGEAQY
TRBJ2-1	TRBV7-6	ASSPASGRTHNEQF
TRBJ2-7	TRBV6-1	ASSGVTGQGYRYEQY
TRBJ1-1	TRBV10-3	AIGQGGDTEAF
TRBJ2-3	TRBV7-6	ASSLGVRGRTDTQY
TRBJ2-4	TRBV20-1	SAPLLASGGAKNIQY
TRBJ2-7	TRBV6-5	ASSHRDRAAYEQY
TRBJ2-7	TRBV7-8	ASSPNRGPPDEQY
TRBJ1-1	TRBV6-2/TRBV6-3	ASSHRRGGTEAF
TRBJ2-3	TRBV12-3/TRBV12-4	ASSTRGADTQY
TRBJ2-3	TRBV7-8	ASSLATTSGDGVDTQY
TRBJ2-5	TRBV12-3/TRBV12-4	ASRPTGPQETQY
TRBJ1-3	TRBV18	ASSPPGNSGNTIY
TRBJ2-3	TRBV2	ASSEGRDTDTQY
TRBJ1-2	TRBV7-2	ASRLQGSVNNYGYT
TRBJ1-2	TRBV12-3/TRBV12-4	ASSSTGEPGYT
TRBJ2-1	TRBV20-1	SASLTGTSGEQF
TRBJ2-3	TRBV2	ASRATFDTQY
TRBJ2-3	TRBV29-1	SAAPRQITDTQY
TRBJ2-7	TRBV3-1	ASSQGGRLADEQY
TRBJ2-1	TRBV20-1	SASTYEQF
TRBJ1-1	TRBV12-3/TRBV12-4	ASRSLAGHENTEAF
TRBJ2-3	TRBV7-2	ASSSQRTSGSSPDTQY
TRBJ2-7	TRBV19	ASSFARGSYEQY
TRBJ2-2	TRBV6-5	ASSPIPGQGQRELF
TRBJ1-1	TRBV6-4	ASRKEGVMNTEAF
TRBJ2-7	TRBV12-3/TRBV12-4	ATPAYTDNPPYEQY
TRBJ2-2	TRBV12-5	ASGHPRLLF
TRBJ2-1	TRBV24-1	ATSDGGAHNEQF
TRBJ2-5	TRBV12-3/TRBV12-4	ASSPPSQTQY
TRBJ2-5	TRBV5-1	ASSVGTSGLETQY
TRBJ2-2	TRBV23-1	ASSQTGGHTGELF
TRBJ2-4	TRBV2	ASSEAGLRAKNIQY
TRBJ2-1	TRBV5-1	ASGAARTSYNEQF
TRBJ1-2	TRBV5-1	ASSLAGQGATGYT
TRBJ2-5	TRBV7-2	ASSLARTSTQY
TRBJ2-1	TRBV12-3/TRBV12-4	ASSPPGSGVSSYNEQF
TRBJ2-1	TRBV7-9	ASSLGETPGNEQF
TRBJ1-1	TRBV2	ASSEEGATEAF
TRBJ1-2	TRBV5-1	ASSLSGTAYGYT
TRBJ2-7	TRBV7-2	ASSSPSGVKSYEQY
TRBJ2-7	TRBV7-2	ASSLYHGTRHYEQY
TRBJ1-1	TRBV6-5	ASSQGARTEAF
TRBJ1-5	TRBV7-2	ASGTPNQPQH
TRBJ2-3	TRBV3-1	ASSQDRSDTQY
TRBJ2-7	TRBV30	AWSVRGTPYEQY
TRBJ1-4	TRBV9	ASSVGGALNEKLF
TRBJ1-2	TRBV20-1	SSDPRGQGSTTGGYT
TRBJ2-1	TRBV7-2	ASSLRSEYYNEQF